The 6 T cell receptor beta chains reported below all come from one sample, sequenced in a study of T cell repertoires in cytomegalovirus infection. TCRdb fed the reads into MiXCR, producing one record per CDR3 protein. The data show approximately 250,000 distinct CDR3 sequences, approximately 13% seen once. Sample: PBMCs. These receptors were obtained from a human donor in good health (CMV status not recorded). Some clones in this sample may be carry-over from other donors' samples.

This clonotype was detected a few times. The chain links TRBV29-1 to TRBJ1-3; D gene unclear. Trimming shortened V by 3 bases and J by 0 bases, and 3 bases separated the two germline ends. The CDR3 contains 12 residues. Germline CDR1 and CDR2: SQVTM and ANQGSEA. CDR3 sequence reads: CSVDSSGNTIYF. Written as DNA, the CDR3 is TGCAGCGTTGACAGCTCTGGAAACACCATATATTTT.

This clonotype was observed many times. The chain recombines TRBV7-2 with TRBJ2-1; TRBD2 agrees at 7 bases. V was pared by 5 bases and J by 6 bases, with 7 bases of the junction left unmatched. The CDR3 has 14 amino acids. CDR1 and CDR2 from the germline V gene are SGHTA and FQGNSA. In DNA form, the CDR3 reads TGTGCCAGCAGCCCAAACCCGGGGGGCAATGAGCAGTTCTTC. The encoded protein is CASSPNPGGNEQFF.

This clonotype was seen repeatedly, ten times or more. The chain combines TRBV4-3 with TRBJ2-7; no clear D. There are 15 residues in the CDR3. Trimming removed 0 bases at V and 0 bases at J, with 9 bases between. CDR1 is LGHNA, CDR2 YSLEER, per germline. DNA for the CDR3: TGCGCCAGCAGCCAAGATCTAACCTACTCCTACGAGCAGTACTTC. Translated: CASSQDLTYSYEQYF.

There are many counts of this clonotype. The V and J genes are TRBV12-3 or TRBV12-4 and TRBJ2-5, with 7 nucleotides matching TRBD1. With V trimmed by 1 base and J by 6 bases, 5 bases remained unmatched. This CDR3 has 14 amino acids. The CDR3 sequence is CASSLGVRGKTQYF. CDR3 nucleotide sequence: TGTGCCAGCAGTTTAGGGGTCAGGGGGAAGACCCAGTACTTC.

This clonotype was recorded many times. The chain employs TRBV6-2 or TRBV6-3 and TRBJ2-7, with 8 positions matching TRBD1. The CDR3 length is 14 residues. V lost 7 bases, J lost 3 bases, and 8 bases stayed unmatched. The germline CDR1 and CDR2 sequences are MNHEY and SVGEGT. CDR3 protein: CASTKDRVDYEQYF. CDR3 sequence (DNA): TGTGCCAGCACCAAGGACAGGGTGGACTACGAGCAGTACTTC.

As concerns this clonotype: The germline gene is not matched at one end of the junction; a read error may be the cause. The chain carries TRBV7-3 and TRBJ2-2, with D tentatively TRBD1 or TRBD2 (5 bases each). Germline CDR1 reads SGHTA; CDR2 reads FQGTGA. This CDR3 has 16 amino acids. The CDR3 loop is CASNLMGTTNTGELFF. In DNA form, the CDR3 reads TGTGCCAGCAACTTAATGGGGACCACGAACACCGGGGAGCTGTTTTTT.